This TCR beta chain was captured in a study of T-cell reconstitution after alpha-beta-depleted transplantation in children. Study conclusions and caveats: Newly produced T cells mostly accounted for T-cell counts and diversity one year post-transplant. The origin of high day-60 TCRbeta diversity in some patients lay in surviving recipient T cells and thymic progenitors. Alpha-beta T cells about two months after transplant reportedly derived from several hundred expanded graft clones.

The CDR3 is 14 residues long. The germline V and J ends were trimmed by 2 bases and 2 bases, with 7 bases remaining between them. Germline CDR1 is MNHEY and CDR2 is SVGAGI. A library of TCRbeta sequences, prepared with unique molecular identifiers, was generated. In TCRdb, the PCR reads were re-called with MiXCR into one record per CDR3 protein. The table records more than 400,000 distinct CDR3 sequences, around two fifths of them present only once. Comment on this clonotype: Its antigen is not known.

The sequencing used PBMCs, collected before TCRalphabeta/CD19-depleted stem cell transplant. The TCR originated in a girl aged 2 to 9 with aplastic anemia, due to receive a stem cell transplant. This chain links TRBV6-5 with TRBJ2-1; TRBD1 is a possible D gene (6 bases). CDR3 DNA sequence: TGTGCCAGCAGTTACCGGACAGCCTACAATGAGCAGTTCTTC. The encoded protein is CASSYRTAYNEQFF.